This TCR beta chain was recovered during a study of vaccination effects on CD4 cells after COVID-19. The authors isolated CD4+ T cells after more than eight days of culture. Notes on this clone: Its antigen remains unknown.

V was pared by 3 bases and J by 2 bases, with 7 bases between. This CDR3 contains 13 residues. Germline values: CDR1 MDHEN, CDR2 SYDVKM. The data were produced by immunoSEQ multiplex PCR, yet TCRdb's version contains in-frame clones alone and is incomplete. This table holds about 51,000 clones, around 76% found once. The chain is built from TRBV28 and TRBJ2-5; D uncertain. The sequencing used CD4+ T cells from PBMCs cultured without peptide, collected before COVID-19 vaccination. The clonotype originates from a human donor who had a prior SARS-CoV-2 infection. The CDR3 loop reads CASSFFGQETQYF. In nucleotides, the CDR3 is TGTGCCAGCAGTTTTTTTGGGCAAGAGACCCAGTACTTC.